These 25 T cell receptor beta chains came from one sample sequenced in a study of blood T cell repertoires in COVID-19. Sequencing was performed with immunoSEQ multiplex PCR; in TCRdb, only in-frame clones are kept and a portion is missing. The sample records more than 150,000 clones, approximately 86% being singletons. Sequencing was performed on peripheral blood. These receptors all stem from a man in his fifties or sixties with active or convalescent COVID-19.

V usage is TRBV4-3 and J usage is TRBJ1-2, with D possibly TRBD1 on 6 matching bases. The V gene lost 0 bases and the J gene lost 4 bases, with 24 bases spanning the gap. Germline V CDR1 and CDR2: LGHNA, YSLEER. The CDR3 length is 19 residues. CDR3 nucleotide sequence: TGCGCCAGCAGCCAAGATGAAAGTAGCGGGGGCGGTGGCAGCTATGGCTACACCTTC. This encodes CASSQDESSGGGGSYGYTF.

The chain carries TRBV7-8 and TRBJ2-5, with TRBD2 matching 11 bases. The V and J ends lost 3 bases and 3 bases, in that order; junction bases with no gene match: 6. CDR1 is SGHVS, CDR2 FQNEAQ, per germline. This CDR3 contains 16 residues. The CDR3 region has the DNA TGTGCCAGCAGCTTCGGGGCTAGCGGGGGGAAAGAGACCCAGTACTTC. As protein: CASSFGASGGKETQYF.

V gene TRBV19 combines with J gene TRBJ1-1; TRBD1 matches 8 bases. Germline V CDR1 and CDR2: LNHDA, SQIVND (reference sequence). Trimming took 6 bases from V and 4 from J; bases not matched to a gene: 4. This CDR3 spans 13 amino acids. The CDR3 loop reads CASSRQGSTEAFF. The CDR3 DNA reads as TGTGCCAGTAGCCGACAGGGGAGCACTGAAGCTTTCTTT.

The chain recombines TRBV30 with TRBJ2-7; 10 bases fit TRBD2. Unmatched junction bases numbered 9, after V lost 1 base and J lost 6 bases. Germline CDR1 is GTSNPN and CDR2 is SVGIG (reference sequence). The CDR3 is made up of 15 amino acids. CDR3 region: CAWSESSSGGIEQYF. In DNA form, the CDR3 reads TGTGCCTGGAGTGAATCGTCTAGCGGGGGTATCGAGCAGTACTTC. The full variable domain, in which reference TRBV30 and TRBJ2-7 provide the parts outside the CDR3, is SQTIHQWPATLVQPVGSPLSLECTVEGTSNPNLYWYRQAAGRGLQLLFYSVGIGQISSEVPQNLSASRPQDRQFILSSKKLLLSDSGFYLCAWSESSSGGIEQYFGPGTRLTVT.

CDR3 nucleotides: TGTGCCAGCAGCTTCAGTCGAGGCACTGGAAACACCATATATTTT. This translates into CASSFSRGTGNTIYF. V is TRBV7-9 and J is TRBJ1-3; D remains ambiguous. CDR3 length: 15 amino acids. Trimming removed 3 bases at V and 2 bases at J, with 11 bases between. CDR1 is SEHNR and CDR2 is FQNEAQ in the germline V gene (reference sequence).

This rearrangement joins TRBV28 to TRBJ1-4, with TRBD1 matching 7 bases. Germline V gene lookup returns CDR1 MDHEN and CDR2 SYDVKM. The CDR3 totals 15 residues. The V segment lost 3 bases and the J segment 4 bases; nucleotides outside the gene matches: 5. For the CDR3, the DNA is TGTGCCAGCAGTTTGGCAACAGGGGTTAATGAAAAACTGTTTTTT. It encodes CASSLATGVNEKLFF.

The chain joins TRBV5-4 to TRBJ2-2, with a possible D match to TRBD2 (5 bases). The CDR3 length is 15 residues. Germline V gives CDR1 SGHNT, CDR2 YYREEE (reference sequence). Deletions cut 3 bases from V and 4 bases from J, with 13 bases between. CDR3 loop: CASSSDLRGTGELFF. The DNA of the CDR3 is TGTGCCAGCAGCTCCGATTTACGGGGCACCGGGGAGCTGTTTTTT.

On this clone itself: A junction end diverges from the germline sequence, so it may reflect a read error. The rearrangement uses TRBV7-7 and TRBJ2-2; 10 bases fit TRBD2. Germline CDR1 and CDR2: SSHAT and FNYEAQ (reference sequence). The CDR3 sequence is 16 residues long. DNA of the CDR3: TGTGCTAGCAGCACCTCTAGCGGGGGATTCACCGGGGAGCTGTTTTTT. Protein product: CASSTSSGGFTGELFF.

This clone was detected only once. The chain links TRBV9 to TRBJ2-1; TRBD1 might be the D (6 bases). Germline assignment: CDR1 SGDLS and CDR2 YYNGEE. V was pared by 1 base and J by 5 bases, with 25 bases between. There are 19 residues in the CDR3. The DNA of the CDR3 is TGTGCCAGCAGCGTAACCACAACTACCGGGACACCTTTCAACAATGAGCAGTTCTTC. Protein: CASSVTTTTGTPFNNEQFF.

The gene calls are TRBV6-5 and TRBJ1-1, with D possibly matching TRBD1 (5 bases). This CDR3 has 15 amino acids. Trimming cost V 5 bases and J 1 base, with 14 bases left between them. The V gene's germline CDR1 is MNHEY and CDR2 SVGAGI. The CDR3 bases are TGTGCCAGCAGTATCCCTGCGGGGACGAACACTGAAGCTTTCTTT. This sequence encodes CASSIPAGTNTEAFF.

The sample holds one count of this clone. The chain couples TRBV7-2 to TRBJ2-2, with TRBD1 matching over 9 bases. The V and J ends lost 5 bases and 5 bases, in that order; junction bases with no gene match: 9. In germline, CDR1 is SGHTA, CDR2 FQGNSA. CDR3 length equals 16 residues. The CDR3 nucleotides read TGTGCCAGCAGCCCAAGGGACAGGGTATGGACCGGGGAGCTGTTTTTT. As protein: CASSPRDRVWTGELFF.

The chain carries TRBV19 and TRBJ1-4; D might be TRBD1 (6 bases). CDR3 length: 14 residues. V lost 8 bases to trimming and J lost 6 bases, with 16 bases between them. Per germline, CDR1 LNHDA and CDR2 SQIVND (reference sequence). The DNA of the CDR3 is TGTGCCAGTCATGGCTGGGGGCAGCATGAAAAACTGTTTTTT. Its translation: CASHGWGQHEKLFF.

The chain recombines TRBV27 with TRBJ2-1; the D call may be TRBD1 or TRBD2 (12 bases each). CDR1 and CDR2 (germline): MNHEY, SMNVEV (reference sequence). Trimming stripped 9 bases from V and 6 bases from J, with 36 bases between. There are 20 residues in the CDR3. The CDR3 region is CASVPGQGAVRLAGVNEQFF. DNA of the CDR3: TGTGCCAGTGTCCCGGGACAGGGGGCGGTAAGACTAGCGGGAGTCAATGAGCAGTTCTTC.

The CDR3 coding sequence is TGCGCCAGCAGTCTCCCCACAGGGAGAACAGCCGAAGCTTTCTTT. This translates into CASSLPTGRTAEAFF. The chain has TRBV23-1 and TRBJ1-1, with D possibly TRBD1 on 6 matching bases. TRBV23-1 belongs to the ORF category, with a function that is uncertain. There are 15 residues in the CDR3. Trimming cost V 4 bases and J 8 bases, with 20 bases left between them.

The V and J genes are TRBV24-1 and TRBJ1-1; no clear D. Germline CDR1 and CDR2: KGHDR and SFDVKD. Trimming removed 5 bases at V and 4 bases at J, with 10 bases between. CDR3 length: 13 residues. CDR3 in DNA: TGTGCCACCAGTGTTGGACGGGGCACTGAAGCTTTCTTT. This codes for CATSVGRGTEAFF.

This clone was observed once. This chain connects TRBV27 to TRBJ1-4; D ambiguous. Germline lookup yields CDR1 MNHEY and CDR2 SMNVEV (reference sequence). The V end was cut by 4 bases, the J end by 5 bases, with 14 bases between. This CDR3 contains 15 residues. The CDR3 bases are TGTGCCAGCAGTTCCCATACTACGGGGAATGAAAAACTGTTTTTT. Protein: CASSSHTTGNEKLFF. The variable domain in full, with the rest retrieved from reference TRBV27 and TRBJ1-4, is EAQVTQNPRYLITVTGKKLTVTCSQNMNHEYMSWYRQDPGLGLRQIYYSMNVEVTDKGDVPEGYKVSRKEKRNFPLILESPSPNQTSLYFCASSSHTTGNEKLFFGSGTQLSVL.

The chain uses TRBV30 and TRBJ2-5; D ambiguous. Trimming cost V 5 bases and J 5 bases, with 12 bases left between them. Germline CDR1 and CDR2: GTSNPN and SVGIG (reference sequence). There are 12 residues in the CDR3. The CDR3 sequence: CAWGPSGETQYF. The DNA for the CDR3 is TGTGCCTGGGGGCCCTCCGGGGAGACCCAGTACTTC.

The DNA for the CDR3 is TGTGCCAGCGGATCAGGCTACGAGCAGTACTTC. Its translation is CASGSGYEQYF. This sequence joins TRBV6-5 and TRBJ2-7; D call uncertain. The germline V and J ends were trimmed by 8 bases and 3 bases, with 8 bases remaining between them. This CDR3 contains 11 residues. Germline V gene data show CDR1 as MNHEY and CDR2 as SVGAGI.

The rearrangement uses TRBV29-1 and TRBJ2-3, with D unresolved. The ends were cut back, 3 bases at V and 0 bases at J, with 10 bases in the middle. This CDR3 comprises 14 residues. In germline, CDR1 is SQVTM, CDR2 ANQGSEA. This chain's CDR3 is CSVEASTSTDTQYF. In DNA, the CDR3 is TGCAGCGTTGAGGCCTCAACCAGCACAGATACGCAGTATTTT.

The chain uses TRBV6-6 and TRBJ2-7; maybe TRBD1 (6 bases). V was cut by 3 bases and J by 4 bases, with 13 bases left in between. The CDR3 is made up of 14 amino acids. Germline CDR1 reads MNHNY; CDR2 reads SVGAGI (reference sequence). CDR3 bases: TGTGCCAGCAGTTATGAGGGGGACCTATACGAGCAGTACTTC. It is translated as CASSYEGDLYEQYF.

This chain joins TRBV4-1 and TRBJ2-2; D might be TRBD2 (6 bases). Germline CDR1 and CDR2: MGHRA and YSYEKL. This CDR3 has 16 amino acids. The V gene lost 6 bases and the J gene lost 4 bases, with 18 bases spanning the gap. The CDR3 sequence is CASSHSTGVGTGELFF. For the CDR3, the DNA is TGCGCCAGCAGTCATTCGACGGGGGTCGGCACCGGGGAGCTGTTTTTT.

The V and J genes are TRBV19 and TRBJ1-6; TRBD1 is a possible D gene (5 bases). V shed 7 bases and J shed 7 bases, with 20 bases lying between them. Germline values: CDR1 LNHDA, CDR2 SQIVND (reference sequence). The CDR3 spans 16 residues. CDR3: CASNSLPGGANSPLHF. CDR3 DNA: TGTGCCAGTAATTCCCTCCCGGGCGGGGCCAATTCACCCCTCCACTTT.

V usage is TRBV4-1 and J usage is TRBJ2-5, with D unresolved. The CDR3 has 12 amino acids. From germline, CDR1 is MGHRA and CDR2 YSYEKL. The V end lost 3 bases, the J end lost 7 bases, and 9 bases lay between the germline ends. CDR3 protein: CASSHIRGTQYF. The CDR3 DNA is TGCGCCAGCAGCCATATCCGAGGGACCCAGTACTTC.

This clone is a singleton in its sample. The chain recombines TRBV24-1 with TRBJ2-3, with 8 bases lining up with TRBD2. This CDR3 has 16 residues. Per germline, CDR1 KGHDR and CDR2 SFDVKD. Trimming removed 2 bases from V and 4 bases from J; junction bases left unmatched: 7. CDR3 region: CATSDSSGGWADTQYF. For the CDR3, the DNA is TGTGCCACCAGTGATTCATCGGGAGGGTGGGCAGATACGCAGTATTTT.

The CDR3: CASSLTSEETQYF. DNA for the CDR3: TGTGCCAGCAGCTTGACATCAGAAGAGACCCAGTACTTC. The rearrangement joins TRBV5-5 to TRBJ2-5; D not resolved. Trimming took off 1 base at V and 3 bases at J, with 7 bases between the two ends. The CDR3 spans 13 residues. The germline V gene encodes CDR1 SGHKS and CDR2 YYEKEE (reference sequence).